Listed below are T cell receptor beta chains from one sample, sequenced in a study of T cell responses to AZD1222 COVID-19 vaccine. Measured with immunoSEQ multiplex PCR; TCRdb has only the in-frame clones, and not every one. The table lists some 110,000 clones, roughly 90% of them singletons. Material: peripheral blood, obtained on day 0 of AZD1222 vaccination. These receptors were taken from an adult in good health. Both conserved end residues are part of each CDR3. A D gene is named only where the DNA matches it firmly. Where a row states a size, it is once, few, many or the class of an expanded clone; other rows omit it.

CDR3nt,CDR3aa,len,v_gene,j_gene,abundance,d_gene
TGCGCCAGCAGCGAAAGACAGGGCTTGGCTTCACCCCTCCACTTT,CASSERQGLASPLHF,15,TRBV5-1,TRBJ1-6,once,TRBD1
TGTGCCAGCATGAGGGGGCGCGGTGGAAGCTACACCTTC,CASMRGRGGSYTF,13,TRBV2,TRBJ1-2,once,TRBD1
TGTGCCAGTAGTCTGCAGGGGAGCACAGATACGCAGTATTTT,CASSLQGSTDTQYF,14,TRBV19,TRBJ2-3,few,.
TGTGCCAGTAGTTCATGGCGTCCTGGAAACACCATATATTTT,CASSSWRPGNTIYF,14,TRBV19,TRBJ1-3,.,.
TGTGCCAGCAGCTTAGTCCTCGGACTAGCGGGGGGCGAGAGGCATTTAGATACGCAGTATTTT,CASSLVLGLAGGERHLDTQYF,21,TRBV7-6,TRBJ2-3,.,TRBD2
TGTGCCATCATTACCGAACACGGAGGAGGCTACACCTTC,CAIITEHGGGYTF,13,TRBV11-2,TRBJ1-2,.,.
TGCGCCAGCAGTGAGTCGGCGAATAGGGTGCAAGAGACCCAGTACTTC,CASSESANRVQETQYF,16,TRBV10-1,TRBJ2-5,.,.
TGTGCCAGCAGCTTGGTCGTGGGGGTGGGGTATGGCTACACCTTC,CASSLVVGVGYGYTF,15,TRBV5-4,TRBJ1-2,.,.
TGTGCCAGCAGCTTAGCCCTCCAACCCTTGAACACAGATACGCAGTATTTT,CASSLALQPLNTDTQYF,17,TRBV7-2,TRBJ2-3,.,.
TGTGCCAGCAGTTACCTACTTGGGGGTTTAAGCAATCAGCCCCAGCATTTT,CASSYLLGGLSNQPQHF,17,TRBV6-2/TRBV6-3,TRBJ1-5,.,.
TGTGCCAGCAGGGGGACAGGGGGCCAAGAGCAGTACTTC,CASRGTGGQEQYF,13,TRBV28,TRBJ2-7,.,TRBD1
TGTGCCAGCAGCACCACGGGACAAAGCACTGAAGCTTTCTTT,CASSTTGQSTEAFF,14,TRBV7-2,TRBJ1-1,.,.
TGCGCCAGCAGTGATCAGGGGGCGAACCCCTGGGAGCAGTACTTC,CASSDQGANPWEQYF,15,TRBV10-1,TRBJ2-7,.,TRBD1
TGTGCCAGCAGCGCTGGGGCTACGAACAACTTCGGGGAGCTGTTTTTT,CASSAGATNNFGELFF,16,TRBV7-9,TRBJ2-2,.,.
TGCAGTGCTAGCGACTACGAGCAGTACTTC,CSASDYEQYF,10,TRBV20-1,TRBJ2-7,.,.
TGTGCCAGCAGGGACGGGGGGGCAGACTACGAGCAGTACTTC,CASRDGGADYEQYF,14,TRBV7-2,TRBJ2-7,.,TRBD2
TGTGCCAGTTCGGGTGGGTCCTACAATGAGCAGTTCTTC,CASSGGSYNEQFF,13,TRBV9,TRBJ2-1,.,.
TGTGCCAGCGGGGGGGGGCCGCCGTACGAGCAGTACTTC,CASGGGPPYEQYF,13,TRBV28,TRBJ2-7,.,.
TGTGCCAGTAGTATTTCCGGGACCTTAAATTCACCCCTCCACTTT,CASSISGTLNSPLHF,15,TRBV19,TRBJ1-6,.,.
TGTGCCTGGAGTGGTCAGCTTTCTGGAAACACCATATATTTT,CAWSGQLSGNTIYF,14,TRBV30,TRBJ1-3,once,.
TGTGCCAGCAGCTTGCAGGGGATAGGGGGCAATCAGCCCCAGCATTTT,CASSLQGIGGNQPQHF,16,TRBV5-6,TRBJ1-5,.,.
TGCGCCAGCAGGGTTTGGGACAGCCTAAACTATGGCTACACCTTC,CASRVWDSLNYGYTF,15,TRBV4-1,TRBJ1-2,.,TRBD1
TGTGCCAGCAGTTCCCTCCATTTCGTGGACGGATCAAATCAGCCCCAGCATTTT,CASSSLHFVDGSNQPQHF,18,TRBV27,TRBJ1-5,.,.
TGTGCCAGCAGTTCCGACAGGGTCCAGCCCCAGCATTTT,CASSSDRVQPQHF,13,TRBV27,TRBJ1-5,.,TRBD1
TGTGCCAGCAGCAACAGGGACGAGCAGTACTTC,CASSNRDEQYF,11,TRBV16,TRBJ2-7,.,.
TGCGCCAGCAGCCTCAAAAGAGGGGGCCCGAGCTCGCCCTACGAGCAGTACTTC,CASSLKRGGPSSPYEQYF,18,TRBV4-3,TRBJ2-7,.,TRBD1
TGTGCCAGCAGCGTAGCTACTAAGGGGTCGGTTGGCTACACCTTC,CASSVATKGSVGYTF,15,TRBV9,TRBJ1-2,.,.
TGTGCCAGCAGTAATGCGGGTAAAGTGAACATTCAGTACTTC,CASSNAGKVNIQYF,14,TRBV6-2/TRBV6-3,TRBJ2-4,.,.
TGTGCCAGCAGCTTTGGGACAGGGAACTACGAGCAGTACTTC,CASSFGTGNYEQYF,14,TRBV11-1,TRBJ2-7,.,TRBD1
TGTGCCAGCTCACCTGGCACCAGAGGTAACAATGAGCAGTTCTTC,CASSPGTRGNNEQFF,15,TRBV18,TRBJ2-1,.,.
TGTGCCAGCAGCCCACCCCTGGGGAATTCACCCCTCCACTTT,CASSPPLGNSPLHF,14,TRBV7-8,TRBJ1-6,.,.
TGTGCCAGCAGTTTATCTAACGGCTATTCACCCCTCCACTTT,CASSLSNGYSPLHF,14,TRBV27,TRBJ1-6,.,.
TGTGCCATCCGGCCGGGTAGCGGGAGTCTCACAGATACGCAGTATTTT,CAIRPGSGSLTDTQYF,16,TRBV10-3,TRBJ2-3,.,TRBD2
TGTGCCAGCAGCCCCCCGGGTTACTATGGCTACACCTTC,CASSPPGYYGYTF,13,TRBV28,TRBJ1-2,few,.
TGTGCCAGCAGCTCAGGACTTCCGAACGGGGAGCTGTTTTTT,CASSSGLPNGELFF,14,TRBV7-3,TRBJ2-2,once,.
TGCGCCAGCAGTGAGGGGGCGAACACTGAAGCTTTCTTT,CASSEGANTEAFF,13,TRBV5-1,TRBJ1-1,.,TRBD1
TGTGCCAGCCTCCGCGAAAGAGGTCTGAACACTGAAGCTTTCTTT,CASLRERGLNTEAFF,15,TRBV6-5,TRBJ1-1,.,.
TGTGCCAGCAGTGAACAGCAGGTCTCCTACGAGCAGTACTTC,CASSEQQVSYEQYF,14,TRBV25-1,TRBJ2-7,.,.
TGCGCCAGCAGCTTGGTCGGTCCACAGGTATCCGGGGAGCTGTTTTTT,CASSLVGPQVSGELFF,16,TRBV5-1,TRBJ2-2,.,.
TGTGCCAGCAGCTCACCTGGGACAGGTTTTTTCAATGAGCAGTTCTTC,CASSSPGTGFFNEQFF,16,TRBV5-5,TRBJ2-1,.,TRBD1
TGTGCCAGCAGCTTGATGGACAGGTCCTACGAGCAGTACTTC,CASSLMDRSYEQYF,14,TRBV7-9,TRBJ2-7,.,TRBD1
TGTGCCAGCAGTTCCGGTCGGTCCAGTGAAAAACTGTTTTTT,CASSSGRSSEKLFF,14,TRBV7-9,TRBJ1-4,.,.
TGCGCCAGCAGCTTGGTTGATGGGGCCACTGAAGCTTTCTTT,CASSLVDGATEAFF,14,TRBV5-1,TRBJ1-1,.,.
TGTGCCAGCAGCTTACACAACACTGAAGCTTTCTTT,CASSLHNTEAFF,12,TRBV13,TRBJ1-1,.,.
TGCGCCAGCAGAAGGGGGGCCGACAGGGTCCCAGATGAGCAGTTCTTC,CASRRGADRVPDEQFF,16,TRBV10-2,TRBJ2-1,.,.
TGTGCCAGCAGCCGTGATAACGATCAGCCCCAGCATTTT,CASSRDNDQPQHF,13,TRBV7-3,TRBJ1-5,.,.
TGTGCTAGCAGCGACACAGGGTACAATGAGCAGTTCTTC,CASSDTGYNEQFF,13,TRBV7-7,TRBJ2-1,.,.
TGCGCCAGCAGCCAAGAGGGGGACACCACACCCCAGCATTTT,CASSQEGDTTPQHF,14,TRBV4-3,TRBJ1-5,.,.
TGTGCCAGCAGTTCTTCCGAGGGCAGGGCAGCTTTCTTT,CASSSSEGRAAFF,13,TRBV6-2/TRBV6-3,TRBJ1-1,.,.
TGTGCCAGCAGTTTAGGAGGCAATGAGCAGTTCTTC,CASSLGGNEQFF,12,TRBV28,TRBJ2-1,.,.
TGTGCCAGCAGCTTAGTTGGCCTCAATGAAAAACTGTTTTTT,CASSLVGLNEKLFF,14,TRBV7-9,TRBJ1-4,few,.
TGTGCCAGCAGGGGGCGGGATCAGCCCCAGCATTTT,CASRGRDQPQHF,12,TRBV12-3/TRBV12-4,TRBJ1-5,.,.
TGTGCGATCGCGCGGCCAGGGAACTCCTACGAGCAGTACTTC,CAIARPGNSYEQYF,14,TRBV7-9,TRBJ2-7,.,.
TGTGCCAGCAGTGACAGGGTCCACGAGCAGTACTTC,CASSDRVHEQYF,12,TRBV6-2/TRBV6-3,TRBJ2-7,few,TRBD1
TGTGCCAGCAGCTGGGACTCCTCCTACAATGAGCAGTTCTTC,CASSWDSSYNEQFF,14,TRBV6-5,TRBJ2-1,.,.
TGTGCCAGCTCACCAATTCCCTTGACAGGGAATAACAATGAGCAGTTCTTC,CASSPIPLTGNNNEQFF,17,TRBV18,TRBJ2-1,.,TRBD1
TGTGCCATCGGACAGCCCAGGGATGAAAAACTGTTTTTT,CAIGQPRDEKLFF,13,TRBV28,TRBJ1-4,.,.
TGCGCCAGCAGCCCGCCGACTAGCGGGACCTACGAGCAGTACTTC,CASSPPTSGTYEQYF,15,TRBV5-1,TRBJ2-7,.,TRBD2
TGTGCCAGCAGAGACCGGGACAGGAGACTTTATACGCAGTATTTT,CASRDRDRRLYTQYF,15,TRBV6-5,TRBJ2-3,.,TRBD1
TGTGCCAGCAGCCCGGGGGGGCCGTCGGGCACTGAAGCTTTCTTT,CASSPGGPSGTEAFF,15,TRBV6-5,TRBJ1-1,once,.